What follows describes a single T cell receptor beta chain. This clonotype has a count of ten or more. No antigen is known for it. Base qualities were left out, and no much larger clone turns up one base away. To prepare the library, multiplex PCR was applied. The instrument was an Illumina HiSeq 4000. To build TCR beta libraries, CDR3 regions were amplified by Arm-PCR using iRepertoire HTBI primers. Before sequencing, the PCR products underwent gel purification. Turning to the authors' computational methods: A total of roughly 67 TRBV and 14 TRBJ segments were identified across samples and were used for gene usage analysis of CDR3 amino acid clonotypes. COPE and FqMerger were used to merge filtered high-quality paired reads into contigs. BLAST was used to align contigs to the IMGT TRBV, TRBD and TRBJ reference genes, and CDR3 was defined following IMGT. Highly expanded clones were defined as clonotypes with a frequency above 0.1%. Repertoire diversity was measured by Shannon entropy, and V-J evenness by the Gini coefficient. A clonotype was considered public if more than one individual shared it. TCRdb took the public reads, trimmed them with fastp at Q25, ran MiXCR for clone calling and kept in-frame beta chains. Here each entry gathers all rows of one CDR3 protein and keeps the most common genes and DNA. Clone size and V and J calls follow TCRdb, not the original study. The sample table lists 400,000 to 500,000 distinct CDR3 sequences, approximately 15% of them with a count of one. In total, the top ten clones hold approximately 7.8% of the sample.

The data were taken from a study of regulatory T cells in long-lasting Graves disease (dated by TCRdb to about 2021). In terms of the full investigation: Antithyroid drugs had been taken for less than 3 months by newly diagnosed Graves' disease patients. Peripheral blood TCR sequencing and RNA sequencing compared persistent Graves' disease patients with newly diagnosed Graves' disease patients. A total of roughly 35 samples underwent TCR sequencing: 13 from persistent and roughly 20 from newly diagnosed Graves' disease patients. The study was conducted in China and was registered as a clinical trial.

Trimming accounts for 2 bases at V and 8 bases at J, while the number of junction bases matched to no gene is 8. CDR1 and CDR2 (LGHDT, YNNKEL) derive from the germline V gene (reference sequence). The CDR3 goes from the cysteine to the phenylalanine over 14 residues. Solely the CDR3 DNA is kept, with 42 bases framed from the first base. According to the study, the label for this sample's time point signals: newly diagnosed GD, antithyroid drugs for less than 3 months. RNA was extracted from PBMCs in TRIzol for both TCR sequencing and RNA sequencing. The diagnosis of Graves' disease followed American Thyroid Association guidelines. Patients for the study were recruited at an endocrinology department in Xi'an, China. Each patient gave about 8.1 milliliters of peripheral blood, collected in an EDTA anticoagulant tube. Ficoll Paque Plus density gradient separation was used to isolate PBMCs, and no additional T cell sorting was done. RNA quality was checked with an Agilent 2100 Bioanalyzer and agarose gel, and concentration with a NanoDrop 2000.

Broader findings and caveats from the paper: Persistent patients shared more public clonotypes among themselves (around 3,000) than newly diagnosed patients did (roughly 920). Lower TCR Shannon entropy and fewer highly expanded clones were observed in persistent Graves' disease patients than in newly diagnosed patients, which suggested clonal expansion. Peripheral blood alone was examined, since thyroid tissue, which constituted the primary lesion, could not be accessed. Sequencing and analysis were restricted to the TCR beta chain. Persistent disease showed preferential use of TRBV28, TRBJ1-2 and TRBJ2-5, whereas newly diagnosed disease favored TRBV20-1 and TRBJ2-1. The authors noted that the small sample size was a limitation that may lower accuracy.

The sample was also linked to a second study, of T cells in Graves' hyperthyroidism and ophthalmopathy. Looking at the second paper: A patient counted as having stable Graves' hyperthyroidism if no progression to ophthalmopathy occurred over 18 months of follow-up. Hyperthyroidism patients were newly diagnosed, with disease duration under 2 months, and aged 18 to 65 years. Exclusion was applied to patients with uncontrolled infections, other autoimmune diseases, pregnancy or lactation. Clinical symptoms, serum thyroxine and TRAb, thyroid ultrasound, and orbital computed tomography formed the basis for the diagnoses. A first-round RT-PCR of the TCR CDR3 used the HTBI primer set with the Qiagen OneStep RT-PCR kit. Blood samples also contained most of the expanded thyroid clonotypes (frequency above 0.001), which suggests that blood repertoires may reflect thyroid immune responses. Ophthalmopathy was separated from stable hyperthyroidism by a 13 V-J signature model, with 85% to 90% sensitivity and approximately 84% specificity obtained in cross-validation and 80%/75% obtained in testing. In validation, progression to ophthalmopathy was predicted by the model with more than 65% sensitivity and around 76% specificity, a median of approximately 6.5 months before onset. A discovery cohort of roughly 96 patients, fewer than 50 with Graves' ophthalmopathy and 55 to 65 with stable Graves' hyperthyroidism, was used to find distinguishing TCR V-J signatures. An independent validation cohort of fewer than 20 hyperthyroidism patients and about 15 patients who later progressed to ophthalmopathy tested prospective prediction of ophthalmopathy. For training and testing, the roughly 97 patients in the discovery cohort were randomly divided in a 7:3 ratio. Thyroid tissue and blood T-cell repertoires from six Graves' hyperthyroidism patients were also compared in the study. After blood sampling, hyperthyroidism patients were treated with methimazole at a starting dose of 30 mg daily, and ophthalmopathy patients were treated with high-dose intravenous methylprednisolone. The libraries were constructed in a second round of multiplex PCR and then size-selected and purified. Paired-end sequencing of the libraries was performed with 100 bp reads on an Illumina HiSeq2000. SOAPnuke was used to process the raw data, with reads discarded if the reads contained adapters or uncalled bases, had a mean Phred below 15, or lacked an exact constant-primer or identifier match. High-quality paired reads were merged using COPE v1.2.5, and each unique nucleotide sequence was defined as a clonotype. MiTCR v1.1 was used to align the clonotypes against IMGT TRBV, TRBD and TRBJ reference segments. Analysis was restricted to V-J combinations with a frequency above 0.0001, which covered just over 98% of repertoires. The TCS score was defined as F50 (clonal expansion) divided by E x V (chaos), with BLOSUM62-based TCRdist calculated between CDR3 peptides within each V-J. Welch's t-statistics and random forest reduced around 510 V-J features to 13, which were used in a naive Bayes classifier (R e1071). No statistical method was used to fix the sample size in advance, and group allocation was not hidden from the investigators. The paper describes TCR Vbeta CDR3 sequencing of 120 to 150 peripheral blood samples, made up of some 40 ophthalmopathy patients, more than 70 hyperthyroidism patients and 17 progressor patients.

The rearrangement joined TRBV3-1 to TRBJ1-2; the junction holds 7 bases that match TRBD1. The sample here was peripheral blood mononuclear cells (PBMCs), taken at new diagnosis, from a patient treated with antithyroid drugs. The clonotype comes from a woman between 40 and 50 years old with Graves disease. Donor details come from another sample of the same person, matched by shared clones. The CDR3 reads CASSQHGTAEGYTF. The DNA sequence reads TGTGCCAGCAGCCAACATGGGACAGCGGAGGGCTACACCTTC.